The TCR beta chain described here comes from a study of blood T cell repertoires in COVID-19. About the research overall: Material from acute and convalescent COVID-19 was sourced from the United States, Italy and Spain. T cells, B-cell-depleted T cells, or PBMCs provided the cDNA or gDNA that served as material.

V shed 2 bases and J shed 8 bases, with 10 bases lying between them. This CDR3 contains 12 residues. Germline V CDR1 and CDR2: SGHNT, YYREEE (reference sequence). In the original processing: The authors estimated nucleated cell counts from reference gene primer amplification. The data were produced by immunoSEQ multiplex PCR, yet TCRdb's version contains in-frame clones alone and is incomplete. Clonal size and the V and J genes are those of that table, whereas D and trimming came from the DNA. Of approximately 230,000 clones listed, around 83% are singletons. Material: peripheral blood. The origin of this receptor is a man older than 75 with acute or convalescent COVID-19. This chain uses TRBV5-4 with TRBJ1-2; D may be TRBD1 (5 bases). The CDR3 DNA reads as TGTGCCAGCAGCTTCGTCGGGGGGGGCTACACCTTC. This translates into CASSFVGGGYTF. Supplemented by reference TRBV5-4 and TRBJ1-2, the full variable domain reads ETGVTQSPTHLIKTRGQQVTLRCSSQSGHNTVSWYQQALGQGPQFIFQYYREEENGRGNFPPRFSGLQFPNYSSELNVNALELDDSALYLCASSFVGGGYTFGSGTRLTVV.